The next 25 T cell receptor beta chains were all read from a single sample in a study of multiple sclerosis patients with progressive multifocal leukoencephalopathy. The repertoire was sequenced with immunoSEQ multiplex PCR; TCRdb's copy has only in-frame clones and lacks some. The sample has some 31,000 clones; around 89% are singletons. Time point meaning: before natalizumab initiation. The sequencing input was PBMCs. The receptor source for this set is a human donor with multiple sclerosis.

The CDR3, as DNA: TGTGCCAGCAGCTTAGATGCAGGTCTCTACGAGCAGTACTTC. Its protein product is CASSLDAGLYEQYF. V is TRBV7-6 and J is TRBJ2-5; D not resolved. TRBJ2-7 explains the end of the DNA better; the J call may be wrong. Germline values: CDR1 SGHVS, CDR2 FNYEAQ. There are 14 residues in the CDR3.

The V call is TRBV6-1, the J call TRBJ1-5; no clear D gene. This CDR3 is 14 amino acids long. Looked up from germline, CDR1 is MNHNS and CDR2 is SASEGT. V shed 8 bases and J shed 3 bases, with 14 bases lying between them. The CDR3 nucleotides read TGTGCCAGCCGGGTACAGACTATCAATCAGCCCCAGCATTTT. Its protein is CASRVQTINQPQHF.

The chain has TRBV18 and TRBJ2-7; D ambiguous. Germline assignment: CDR1 KGHSH and CDR2 LQKENI. This CDR3 is built from 14 residues. V was trimmed by 0 bases and J by 3 bases, leaving 9 bases between them. DNA of the CDR3: TGTGCCAGCTCACCACCGGCCCACTTCTACGAGCAGTACTTC. This gives the protein CASSPPAHFYEQYF.

The chain links TRBV15 to TRBJ2-3; 7 bases map to TRBD2. Germline assignment: CDR1 LNHNV and CDR2 YYDKDF (reference sequence). The J segment lost 4 bases and the V segment lost 1 base, leaving 11 bases of the junction unmatched. The CDR3 is 17 amino acids. The CDR3 DNA reads as TGTGCCACCAGCAGAGGTCGGGCGGGAGCCGGGGCAGATACGCAGTATTTT. Translated: CATSRGRAGAGADTQYF. Full variable domain (rest looked up from reference TRBV15 and TRBJ2-3): DAMVIQNPRYQVTQFGKPVTLSCSQTLNHNVMYWYQQKSSQAPKLLFHYYDKDFNNEADTPDNFQSRRPNTSFCFLDIRSPGLGDTAMYLCATSRGRAGAGADTQYFGPGTRLTVL.

The chain carries TRBV4-1 and TRBJ2-7; TRBD1 matches 11 bases. The CDR3 runs 15 residues. Germline V lookup: CDR1 MGHRA, CDR2 YSYEKL. Trimming took 4 bases from V and 11 from J; bases not matched to a gene: 13. This CDR3 is CASSPYLDRGREKYF. CDR3 DNA: TGCGCCAGCAGCCCTTACCTGGACAGGGGGCGCGAAAAGTACTTC.

The chain recombines TRBV7-9 with TRBJ1-4, with no clear D. Germline CDR1 reads SEHNR; CDR2 reads FQNEAQ (reference sequence). The CDR3 spans 13 residues. The ends were cut back, 3 bases at V and 7 bases at J, with 9 bases in the middle. The CDR3 sequence: CASSFAGSEKLFF. CDR3 coding DNA: TGTGCCAGCAGCTTTGCGGGATCTGAAAAACTGTTTTTT.

V and J are TRBV6-6 and TRBJ2-3, with TRBD2 identical over 11 bases. The length of the CDR3 is 16 residues. Trimming cost V 3 bases and J 3 bases; bases outside gene matches: 5. The germline V gene has CDR1 MNHNY and CDR2 SVGAGI (reference sequence). This chain's CDR3 is CASSYRGLAATDTQYF. In nucleotides, the CDR3 is TGTGCCAGCAGTTATCGGGGACTAGCGGCGACAGATACGCAGTATTTT.

The chain is built from TRBV27 and TRBJ2-3, with 14 bases identical to TRBD2. CDR3 length equals 15 residues. CDR1 MNHEY and CDR2 SMNVEV come from the germline V gene (reference sequence). J gave up 4 bases and V 8 bases, and 5 bases lay outside the gene matches. The CDR3 nucleotides are TGTGCCAGCGGCAAGGGACTAGCGGGGGCAGATACGCAGTATTTT. Its translation is CASGKGLAGADTQYF.

The V and J genes are TRBV27 and TRBJ1-2; no clear D gene. This CDR3 is built from 14 residues. Germline V CDR1 and CDR2: MNHEY, SMNVEV (reference sequence). V was trimmed by 5 bases and J by 5 bases, leaving 15 bases between them. This CDR3 reads CASSGLQKQYGYTF. In DNA, the CDR3 is TGTGCCAGCAGTGGGCTACAGAAACAGTATGGCTACACCTTC.

The CDR3 protein is CASSLAWYGGYEQYF. DNA of the CDR3: TGTGCCAGCAGCTTGGCTTGGTACGGGGGCTACGAGCAGTACTTC. The chain is built from TRBV5-8 and TRBJ2-7; possible D gene TRBD2, 6 bases. Trimming took off 0 bases at V and 3 bases at J, with 13 bases between the two ends. Germline lookup yields CDR1 SGHTS and CDR2 YDEGEE. This CDR3 has 15 amino acids.

V is TRBV7-9 and J is TRBJ2-1; 12 bases match TRBD2. V dropped 0 bases and J dropped 5; count of bases not matched to a gene: 5. The CDR3 has 17 residues. Germline V gene sequence: CDR1 SEHNR, CDR2 FQNEAQ (reference sequence). CDR3 sequence reads: CASSLATSGSRNNEQFF. CDR3 DNA sequence: TGTGCCAGCAGCTTAGCGACTAGCGGGAGTAGGAACAATGAGCAGTTCTTC.

This clone was detected once. The rearrangement links TRBV19 to TRBJ2-2, with TRBD1 matching 9 bases. The ends lost 3 bases at V and 7 bases at J; junction bases unmatched: 9. Germline V gene data show CDR1 as LNHDA and CDR2 as SQIVND (reference sequence). The CDR3 contains 16 residues. The CDR3 is CASSIRTGAGSGELFF. The CDR3 nucleotides read TGTGCCAGTAGTATTAGGACAGGGGCCGGGAGCGGGGAGCTGTTTTTT.

The chain employs TRBV6-5 and TRBJ2-4; D remains unclear. The CDR3 consists of 16 residues. From germline, CDR1 is MNHEY and CDR2 SVGAGI. Trimming shortened V by 0 bases and J by 2 bases, and 11 bases separated the two germline ends. Written as DNA, the CDR3 is TGTGCCAGCAGTTACTCACCGGATCTAACCAAAAACATTCAGTACTTC. It is translated as CASSYSPDLTKNIQYF.

The chain combines TRBV5-6 with TRBJ1-2; perhaps TRBD1 as D (5 bases). CDR3 length: 13 amino acids. From germline, CDR1 is SGHDT and CDR2 YYEEEE. Trimming cost V 6 bases and J 8 bases, with 17 bases left between them. The CDR3 nucleotides are TGTGCCAGCACGCCTTTCGGGAGGGGAGGCTACACCTTC. Translated: CASTPFGRGGYTF. Full variable domain (remainder filled in from reference TRBV5-6 and TRBJ1-2): DAGVTQSPTHLIKTRGQQVTLRCSPKSGHDTVSWYQQALGQGPQFIFQYYEEEERQRGNFPDRFSGHQFPNYSSELNVNALLLGDSALYLCASTPFGRGGYTFGSGTRLTVV.

Worth noting for this clone: Other DNA sequences in the sample encode the same CDR3. The chain links TRBV5-4 to TRBJ1-1; 7 positions match TRBD1. This CDR3 has 14 amino acids. Germline V gene data show CDR1 as SGHNT and CDR2 as YYREEE (reference sequence). Trimming cost V 4 bases and J 8 bases; bases outside gene matches: 11. CDR3 DNA sequence: TGTGCCAGCAGCGTGACAGGGCCGGGAACCGAAGCTTTCTTT. Amino acids: CASSVTGPGTEAFF.

The V call is TRBV21-1, the J call TRBJ2-1; the tabulated D call, TRBD1, remains unverified against the DNA. TRBV21-1 is given as a pseudogene. The CDR3 runs 12 residues. CDR3: CASSKEGEEQFF. DNA for the CDR3: TGTGCCAGCAGCAAAGAGGGGGAGGAGCAGTTCTTC.

The V call is TRBV5-6, the J call TRBJ2-1; the match to TRBD1 covers 11 bases. Germline values: CDR1 SGHDT, CDR2 YYEEEE. The CDR3 is made up of 16 amino acids. The ends lost 4 bases at V and 3 bases at J; junction bases unmatched: 6. CDR3: CASSRTGGRVYNEQFF. The CDR3 bases are TGTGCCAGCAGCCGGACAGGGGGCCGAGTCTACAATGAGCAGTTCTTC.

The V call is TRBV28, the J call TRBJ1-5; 8 nucleotides agree with TRBD1. CDR3 size: 16 residues. Unmatched junction bases numbered 5, after V lost 0 bases and J lost 4 bases. Germline loops: CDR1 MDHEN, CDR2 SYDVKM. The CDR3 nucleotides are TGTGCCAGCAGTTTATGGGGACAGGTAGGGAATCAGCCCCAGCATTTT. Translation: CASSLWGQVGNQPQHF.

This rearrangement joins TRBV18 to TRBJ2-7; D is unresolved. Germline V CDR1 and CDR2: KGHSH, LQKENI. The CDR3 covers 14 residues. V was clipped by 3 bases and J by 0 bases, with 9 bases between them. CDR3 sequence reads: CASSPNTDSYEQYF. The CDR3 DNA reads as TGTGCCAGCTCACCGAACACGGACTCCTACGAGCAGTACTTC.

This clone was picked up one time. The chain combines TRBV28 with TRBJ2-7; no clear D. This CDR3 has 12 amino acids. Germline V gives CDR1 MDHEN, CDR2 SYDVKM. V was trimmed by 6 bases and J by 6 bases, leaving 12 bases between them. As DNA, the CDR3 is TGTGCCAGCAGCCTCGGGTCGTCCGAGCAGTACTTC. Translating gives CASSLGSSEQYF.

This sequence joins TRBV28 and TRBJ1-3; D gene uncertain. The germline V gene encodes CDR1 MDHEN and CDR2 SYDVKM. V shed 3 bases and J shed 0 bases, with 9 bases lying between them. The CDR3 totals 15 residues. The CDR3 region is CASSFRTLSGNTIYF. CDR3 DNA: TGTGCCAGCAGTTTTAGGACTCTCTCTGGAAACACCATATATTTT.

V is TRBV30 and J is TRBJ2-7, with 8 nucleotides matching TRBD1. The germline V gene encodes CDR1 GTSNPN and CDR2 SVGIG (reference sequence). The CDR3 covers 15 residues. The ends lost 0 bases at V and 2 bases at J; junction bases unmatched: 6. CDR3 sequence: CAWSVGGTGAYEQYF. For the CDR3, the DNA is TGTGCCTGGAGTGTAGGCGGGACAGGAGCCTACGAGCAGTACTTC.

The chain uses TRBV4-2 and TRBJ1-2; 8 bases are a match to TRBD1. This CDR3 region has 15 residues. The J segment lost 2 bases and the V segment lost 3 bases, leaving 5 bases of the junction unmatched. Germline V gene data show CDR1 as LGHNA and CDR2 as YNFKEQ. The CDR3 region is CASSQDRDLNYGYTF. The CDR3 DNA sequence: TGTGCCAGCAGCCAGGACAGGGACTTAAACTATGGCTACACCTTC.

The chain combines TRBV28 with TRBJ1-2; D is perhaps TRBD1 (5 bases). Germline V gene sequence: CDR1 MDHEN, CDR2 SYDVKM. The CDR3 has 12 amino acids. Trimming left V 2 bases short and J 7 bases short, with 8 bases between. The CDR3 DNA reads TGTGCCAGCAGTTTAGGGGGAGTTGGCTACACCTTC. It is translated as CASSLGGVGYTF.

The chain joins TRBV7-2 to TRBJ2-1, with TRBD1 matching 7 bases. The CDR3 contains 15 residues. Germline trimming cut 1 base from V and 2 bases from J; bases unmatched to any gene: 2. Germline loops: CDR1 SGHTA, CDR2 FQGNSA. Here the CDR3 DNA reads TGTGCCAGCAGCTTAGGGGACAGCGCCTACAATGAGCAGTTCTTC. The encoded protein is CASSLGDSAYNEQFF.